These 14 T cell receptor beta chains came from one sample sequenced in a study of identical twins. TCRdb processed the 5' RACE reads anew with MiXCR; each CDR3 protein has one entry. The profile shows 1.5 million to 2 million distinct CDR3 sequences, roughly 35% of them singletons. Sequenced input: cord blood. The receptors originated from a newborn girl in good health.

This clonotype has only a few counts. The J gene is TRBJ2-1, the V gene TRBV2; D uncertain. Germline V CDR1 and CDR2: SNHLY, FYNNEI. The CDR3 is 16 amino acids. V was shortened by 6 bases and J by 0 bases, with 15 bases between the two germline ends. The CDR3 region has the DNA TGTGCCAGCAGCGCTCTGATGCCCAACTCCTACAATGAGCAGTTCTTC. Protein: CASSALMPNSYNEQFF.

This clonotype occurred a few times. The chain uses TRBV13 and TRBJ1-1; D possibly corresponds to TRBD1 (6 bases). The CDR3 extends over 13 amino acids. V was shortened by 7 bases and J by 5 bases, with 14 bases between the two germline ends. The germline V gene has CDR1 PRHDT and CDR2 FYEKMQ (reference sequence). This CDR3 is CASTWGAHTEAFF. CDR3 coding DNA: TGTGCCAGCACGTGGGGGGCGCATACTGAAGCTTTCTTT.

To note about this clonotype: This sequence may be a read error, since a much larger clone differs from it by one base. No DNA is shown, since the ends of the CDR3 on it are uncertain; the CDR3 is the one TCRdb lists. The CDR3 sequence: CSVNTQGAYGCTF. The rearrangement links TRBV29-1 to TRBJ1-2; TRBD1, the table's D call, lacks a check against the DNA. Germline CDR1 and CDR2: SQVTM and ANQGSEA. The CDR3 length is 13 residues, termini included.

The V and J genes are TRBV7-8 and TRBJ1-2; the D is unclear. V lost 1 base and J lost 1, with 10 bases in between. Germline values: CDR1 SGHVS, CDR2 FQNEAQ. The CDR3 is made up of 15 amino acids. The CDR3 coding sequence is TGTGCCAGCAGCTTAGGAGGTTTGATTAACTATGGCTACACCTTC. It encodes CASSLGGLINYGYTF.

The chain is built from TRBV7-2 and TRBJ2-3, with 9 nucleotides matching TRBD2. Germline V gene data show CDR1 as SGHTA and CDR2 as FQGNSA. Trimming removed 1 base from V and 0 bases from J; junction bases left unmatched: 5. The CDR3 has 17 residues. The CDR3 loop is CASSLGWTSVSTDTQYF. The CDR3 bases are TGTGCCAGCAGCTTAGGGTGGACTAGCGTCAGCACAGATACGCAGTATTTT.

The rearrangement uses TRBV29-1 and TRBJ2-5, with TRBD1 matching 7 bases. There are 15 residues in the CDR3. The J segment lost 7 bases and the V segment lost 5 bases, leaving 16 bases of the junction unmatched. Germline loops: CDR1 SQVTM, CDR2 ANQGSEA. CDR3 in DNA: TGCAGCGTTACAAACACGGCGACAGGGTCTGCGACCCAGTACTTC. As protein: CSVTNTATGSATQYF.

This clonotype appeared many times. This chain links TRBV7-2 with TRBJ1-4, with D perhaps TRBD1 (6 bases). The length of the CDR3 is 13 residues. Germline V lookup: CDR1 SGHTA, CDR2 FQGNSA. V lost 6 bases and J lost 7, with 12 bases in between. This CDR3 reads CASSQLQGEKLFF. CDR3 nucleotides: TGTGCCAGCAGTCAATTACAGGGTGAAAAACTGTTTTTT. Drawing the rest from reference TRBV7-2 and TRBJ1-4, the complete variable domain is GAGVSQSPSNKVTEKGKDVELRCDPISGHTALYWYRQSLGQGLEFLIYFQGNSAPDKSGLPSDRFSAERTGGSVSTLTIQRTQQEDSAVYLCASSQLQGEKLFFGSGTQLSVL.

CDR3 bases: TGTGCCACCCCCCGGGGAGGGGGTACTGAAGCTTTCTTT. Its translation: CATPRGGGTEAFF. This chain joins TRBV16 and TRBJ1-1; tentatively, D is TRBD1 (6 bases). In germline, CDR1 is KGHSY, CDR2 FQNENV. The CDR3 totals 13 residues. Trimming shortened V by 10 bases and J by 5 bases, and 17 bases separated the two germline ends.

The gene calls are TRBV27 and TRBJ2-1, with 8 bases aligning to TRBD2. Germline lookup yields CDR1 MNHEY and CDR2 SMNVEV (reference sequence). Trimming removed 2 bases from V and 5 bases from J; junction bases left unmatched: 8. The CDR3 is made up of 16 amino acids. The CDR3 DNA sequence: TGTGCCAGCAGTTTAAGGGGACTAGAAGAAAACAATGAGCAGTTCTTC. Translating it yields CASSLRGLEENNEQFF.

This clonotype was seen many times. This sequence joins TRBV27 and TRBJ2-1; TRBD2 might be the D (5 bases). Germline V gene sequence: CDR1 MNHEY, CDR2 SMNVEV (reference sequence). This CDR3 is built from 13 residues. V lost 6 bases, J lost 4 bases, and 10 bases lay in between. CDR3 in amino acids: CASSRGIYNEQFF. CDR3 sequence (DNA): TGTGCCAGCAGCCGGGGTATATACAATGAGCAGTTCTTC.

The rearrangement uses TRBV5-5 and TRBJ2-1; no clear D gene. The CDR3 is 15 residues long. Trimming removed 2 bases at V and 4 bases at J, with 13 bases between. The germline gives CDR1 SGHKS, CDR2 YYEKEE (reference sequence). The CDR3 loop is CASSFSTDAYNEQFF. DNA for the CDR3: TGTGCCAGCAGCTTCTCAACAGACGCGTACAATGAGCAGTTCTTC.

This clonotype was found a few times. CDR3 nucleotides: TGTGCCAGCAGCGTAGCGGCCTCCGCCTACAATGAGCAGTTCTTC. Its translation: CASSVAASAYNEQFF. V gene TRBV9 combines with J gene TRBJ2-1; D gene unclear. The germline V and J ends were trimmed by 0 bases and 2 bases, with 9 bases remaining between them. Germline assignment: CDR1 SGDLS and CDR2 YYNGEE. The CDR3 is 15 amino acids.

This clonotype was detected many times. V and J are TRBV7-2 and TRBJ2-1; D is unclear. This CDR3 is 13 amino acids long. Germline-derived CDR1 and CDR2 are SGHTA and FQGNSA. The V gene lost 5 bases and the J gene lost 10 bases, with 15 bases spanning the gap. The DNA of the CDR3 is TGTGCCAGCAGCCCACCGTTACTTCGAGAGCAGTTCTTC. Translating gives CASSPPLLREQFF.

The rearrangement uses TRBV6-5 and TRBJ1-1; D is perhaps TRBD1 (6 bases). V dropped 2 bases and J dropped 2 bases, with 12 bases sitting between them. This CDR3 is built from 15 residues. Looked up from germline, CDR1 is MNHEY and CDR2 is SVGAGI. The chain's CDR3 is CASSYRGAGNTEAFF. DNA for the CDR3: TGTGCCAGCAGTTACAGGGGGGCAGGAAACACTGAAGCTTTCTTT.